The 19 T cell receptor beta chains below all came from one sample that was sequenced in a study of blood T cell repertoires in COVID-19. Clones were sequenced by immunoSEQ multiplex PCR, and TCRdb holds only the in-frame ones, with some missing. This table has 410,000 or so clones, about 91% appearing once. The specimen sequenced was peripheral blood. The origin of the receptors is a woman in her forties with COVID-19, enrolled during active disease.

This chain joins TRBV20-1 and TRBJ2-1; 12 positions agree with TRBD2. The trim removed 3 bases at V and 0 bases at J, leaving 6 bases unmatched. CDR1 and CDR2 (germline): DFQATT, SNEGSKA (reference sequence). The CDR3 sequence is 17 residues long. The CDR3 region is CSASGLAGGSSYNEQFF. Written as DNA, the CDR3 is TGCAGTGCTAGTGGTCTAGCGGGGGGGAGCTCCTACAATGAGCAGTTCTTC.

The genes are TRBV7-3 and TRBJ2-2; 7 nucleotides agree with TRBD2. This CDR3 is 14 amino acids long. Germline V gene sequence: CDR1 SGHTA, CDR2 FQGTGA. J lost 6 bases, V lost 5 bases, and 6 bases had no gene match. The CDR3 DNA follows: TGTGCCAGCAGCCTAGGGACTAACGCCGGGGAGCTGTTTTTT. This codes for CASSLGTNAGELFF.

The chain couples TRBV7-8 to TRBJ1-1, with 11 bases lining up with TRBD1. In germline, CDR1 is SGHVS, CDR2 FQNEAQ. The CDR3 runs to 18 residues. The V gene end was trimmed by 1 base and the J gene end by 8 bases; junction bases not matched to a gene: 15. The CDR3 DNA reads as TGTGCCAGCAGCTTAGGAAGATCCGGGACAGGGGGGAAACTGGAAGCTTTCTTT. It codes for CASSLGRSGTGGKLEAFF. The variable domain in full, with the rest retrieved from reference TRBV7-8 and TRBJ1-1, is GAGVSQSPRYKVAKRGQDVALRCDPISGHVSLFWYQQALGQGPEFLTYFQNEAQLDKSGLPSDRFFAERPEGSVSTLKIQRTQQEDSAVYLCASSLGRSGTGGKLEAFFGQGTRLTVV.

This clone appeared a few times. V gene TRBV14 combines with J gene TRBJ1-3; D is perhaps TRBD1 (6 bases). CDR3 length equals 15 residues. Looked up from germline, CDR1 is SGHDN and CDR2 is FVKESK. The ends were cut back, 4 bases at V and 4 bases at J, with 14 bases in the middle. CDR3 in DNA: TGTGCCAGCAGCCTCCGGACAGTTAGAGGAAACACCATATATTTT. It is translated as CASSLRTVRGNTIYF.

The V call is TRBV9, the J call TRBJ2-3; 7 bases are a match to TRBD2. V was clipped by 5 bases and J by 6 bases; unmatched bases: 15. Germline CDR1 SGDLS, CDR2 YYNGEE. This CDR3 spans 16 amino acids. CDR3 nucleotides: TGTGCCAGCAGTCAATGGGGGGGAAAGGAGGACGATACGCAGTATTTT. This sequence encodes CASSQWGGKEDDTQYF.

The chain joins TRBV3-1 (or the pseudogene TRBV3-2) to TRBJ1-2; a weak D match, TRBD1 (6 bases). Germline assignment: CDR1 LGHDT and CDR2 YNNKEL (reference sequence). This CDR3 spans 13 amino acids. Trimming removed 4 bases at V and 8 bases at J, with 14 bases between. CDR3 sequence reads: CASSPTAGAGYTF. The CDR3 DNA is TGTGCCAGCAGCCCGACCGCAGGGGCGGGCTACACCTTC.

V is TRBV7-9 and J is TRBJ2-4; 7 positions agree with TRBD1. Germline V gene sequence: CDR1 SEHNR, CDR2 FQNEAQ (reference sequence). The CDR3 extends over 15 amino acids. The J segment lost 3 bases and the V segment lost 1 base, leaving 3 bases of the junction unmatched. The CDR3 sequence is CASSLGSGGKNIQYF. The DNA of the CDR3 is TGTGCCAGCAGCTTAGGGTCAGGGGGCAAAAACATTCAGTACTTC.

The chain combines TRBV15 with TRBJ2-5, with 9 bases identical to TRBD1. Per the germline V gene, CDR1 is LNHNV and CDR2 is YYDKDF (reference sequence). Trimming at V came to 1 base and at J to 1 base, leaving 1 base not matched to a gene. There are 15 residues in the CDR3. The CDR3 DNA sequence: TGTGCCACCAGCAGAGGGACAGGGGTCCAAGAGACCCAGTACTTC. Translation gives CATSRGTGVQETQYF.

The rearrangement links TRBV27 to TRBJ2-1; perhaps TRBD2 as D (5 bases). The CDR3 has 15 residues. The V and J ends lost 3 bases and 5 bases respectively, with 14 bases between them. CDR1 is MNHEY and CDR2 is SMNVEV in the germline V gene (reference sequence). CDR3 DNA sequence: TGTGCCAGCAGTTTGTCTAGCTTTATAGACAATGAGCAGTTCTTC. Amino acid sequence: CASSLSSFIDNEQFF.

This chain uses TRBV6-2 or TRBV6-3 with TRBJ2-1, with 9 bases lining up with TRBD2. The V gene's germline CDR1 is MNHEY and CDR2 SVGEGT. J gave up 9 bases and V 0 bases, and 9 bases lay outside the gene matches. The CDR3 has 16 amino acids. CDR3 sequence (DNA): TGTGCCAGCAGTTACTCGTGGCGGGAGGGCCGGGTTGAGCAGTTCTTC. Its translation: CASSYSWREGRVEQFF.

As regards this clone: Other nucleotide sequences in the sample specify the same CDR3. The genes are TRBV7-2 and TRBJ2-7; 10 nucleotides line up with TRBD1. CDR3 length equals 14 residues. Germline values: CDR1 SGHTA, CDR2 FQGNSA. J lost 2 bases, V lost 5 bases, and 3 bases had no gene match. The CDR3: CASSLGQGAYEQYF. For the CDR3, the DNA is TGTGCCAGCAGCCTCGGACAGGGGGCCTACGAGCAGTACTTC.

The gene calls are TRBV14 and TRBJ1-6; D unclear. From germline, CDR1 is SGHDN and CDR2 FVKESK. Trimming pared 10 bases from V and 7 bases from J, leaving 11 bases between. The CDR3 covers 12 residues. CDR3 sequence: CATAAGNSPLHF. The DNA for the CDR3 is TGTGCCACCGCGGCGGGGAATTCACCCCTCCACTTT.

The chain links TRBV12-3 or TRBV12-4 to TRBJ1-2, with 7 bases identical to TRBD1. The CDR3 runs 12 residues. After removal of 6 bases from V and 3 bases from J, the junction contained 1 base not matched to a gene. The CDR3 region is CASSGQDYGYTF. The CDR3 DNA reads TGTGCCAGCAGCGGACAGGACTATGGCTACACCTTC.

The chain uses TRBV10-3 and TRBJ2-5; TRBD1 agrees at 7 bases. V dropped 6 bases and J dropped 1; count of bases not matched to a gene: 11. The CDR3 is 16 amino acids. Germline V gene data show CDR1 as ENHRY and CDR2 as SYGVKD. DNA for the CDR3: TGTGCCATCAGCCAACTCAGGGGGAGCCCCCAAGAGACCCAGTACTTC. It codes for CAISQLRGSPQETQYF.

This sequence joins TRBV7-2 and TRBJ1-1; 8 bases line up with TRBD1. Trimming took 5 bases from V and 10 from J; bases not matched to a gene: 6. Germline loops: CDR1 SGHTA, CDR2 FQGNSA. This CDR3 comprises 12 residues. Here the CDR3 reads CASSLDRARAFF. The CDR3 coding sequence is TGTGCCAGCAGCCTGGACAGGGCGCGAGCTTTCTTT.

The chain couples TRBV24-1 to TRBJ1-2; possibly TRBD1 for D (6 bases). Per germline, CDR1 KGHDR and CDR2 SFDVKD. CDR3 length equals 15 residues. Trimming removed 3 bases from V and 7 bases from J, with 17 bases in between. CDR3 DNA: TGTGCCACCAGTGATCGTGACAGGCCAACTGCTGGCTACACCTTC. This translates into CATSDRDRPTAGYTF.

The V and J genes are TRBV28 and TRBJ2-1, with 8 bases lining up with TRBD2. J gave up 2 bases and V 3 bases, and 12 bases lay outside the gene matches. Germline V CDR1 and CDR2: MDHEN, SYDVKM. This CDR3 contains 18 residues. The CDR3 here is CASSFMWRSGGTYNEQFF. The CDR3 DNA sequence: TGTGCCAGCAGTTTCATGTGGAGATCGGGAGGGACCTACAATGAGCAGTTCTTC.

This rearrangement joins TRBV18 to TRBJ1-4; maybe TRBD1 (5 bases). The CDR3 is made up of 15 amino acids. Germline V gene data show CDR1 as KGHSH and CDR2 as LQKENI. V lost 2 bases, J lost 0 bases, and 7 bases lay in between. Here the CDR3 reads CASSPKGSTNEKLFF. In DNA, the CDR3 is TGTGCCAGCTCACCAAAGGGGTCAACTAATGAAAAACTGTTTTTT.

The chain carries TRBV4-1 and TRBJ1-5, with D maybe TRBD1 (6 bases). CDR3 length: 14 amino acids. V shed 8 bases and J shed 1 base, with 12 bases lying between them. CDR1 is MGHRA and CDR2 is YSYEKL in the germline V gene. CDR3 in DNA: TGCGCCAGCCGAGGGGGTGGGAGCAATCAGCCCCAGCATTTT. Translation: CASRGGGSNQPQHF.